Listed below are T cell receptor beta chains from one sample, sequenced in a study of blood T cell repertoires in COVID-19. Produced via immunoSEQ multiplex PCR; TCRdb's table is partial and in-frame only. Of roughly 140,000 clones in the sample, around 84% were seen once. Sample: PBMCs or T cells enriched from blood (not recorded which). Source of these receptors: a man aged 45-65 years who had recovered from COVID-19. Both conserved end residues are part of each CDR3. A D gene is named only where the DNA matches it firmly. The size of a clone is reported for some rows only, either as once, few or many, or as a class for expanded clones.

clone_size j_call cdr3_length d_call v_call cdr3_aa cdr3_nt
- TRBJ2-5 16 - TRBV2 CASSEGDRERTQTQYF TGTGCCAGCAGTGAAGGCGACAGAGAAAGAACGCAAACCCAGTACTTC
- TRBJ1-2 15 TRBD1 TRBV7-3 CASSPGTGVNYGYTF TGTGCCAGCAGCCCCGGGACAGGGGTCAACTATGGCTACACCTTC
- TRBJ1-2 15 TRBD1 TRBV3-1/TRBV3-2 CASSNRGQGARGYTF TGTGCCAGCAGCAACCGGGGACAGGGGGCGCGAGGCTACACCTTC
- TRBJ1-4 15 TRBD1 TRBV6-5 CARSYIGGSDEKLFF TGTGCCAGAAGTTACATAGGGGGCTCGGATGAAAAACTGTTTTTT
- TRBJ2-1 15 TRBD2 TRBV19 CASSPLAGGYNEQFF TGTGCCAGTAGTCCACTAGCGGGGGGCTACAATGAGCAGTTCTTC
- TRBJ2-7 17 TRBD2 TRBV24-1 CATRAGGEGRSSYEQYF TGTGCCACCAGGGCTGGGGGGGAGGGCCGGAGCTCCTACGAGCAGTACTTC
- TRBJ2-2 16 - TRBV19 CASSIGQGTNTGELFF TGTGCCAGTAGTATTGGCCAGGGGACGAACACCGGGGAGCTGTTTTTT
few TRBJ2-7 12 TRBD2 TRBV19 CASSGGAYEQYF TGTGCCAGTAGCGGGGGGGCCTACGAGCAGTACTTC
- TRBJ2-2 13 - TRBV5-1 CASSLGQTGELFF TGCGCCAGCAGCTTGGGGCAGACCGGGGAGCTGTTTTTT
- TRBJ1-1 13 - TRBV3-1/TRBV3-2 CASRGLPNTEAFF TGTGCCAGCAGGGGGCTCCCAAACACTGAAGCTTTCTTT